This TCR beta chain was found in a study of shared clonotypes between healthy human individuals. Using approximately 190 ng DNA, 25,000 to 35,000 T cell genomes, the sorted-subset replicate PCRs were run. The method was immunoSEQ multiplex PCR; TCRdb's version includes in-frame clones alone and lacks a portion of them. Of a few million clones listed, roughly 90% are singletons. Germline values: CDR1 SGHTA, CDR2 FQGTGA. The ends were cut back, 5 bases at V and 5 bases at J, with 18 bases in the middle. The CDR3 spans 15 residues. Regarding this clone: Its specificity is unknown.

Each of the donors was a healthy adult who was HIV-negative and had not had a recent acute infection or vaccination. In the CD4+ fraction, cells were divided into CD45RA+ naive and CD45RA-negative memory subsets. Study conclusions and caveats: Of the naive CD4 clonotypes, roughly 5% were shared across a handful of donors.

The chain couples TRBV7-3 to TRBJ2-5; D may correspond to TRBD1 or TRBD2 (6 bases each). This receptor was identified in a man younger than 35 in good health. Some clones in this sample may be carry-over from other donors' samples. Sequenced: naive CD4+ T cells from PBMCs. Indicated subset: CD45RA+ positively selected. The CDR3, as DNA: TGTGCCAGCAGCCCGACCGGCAGGGGAGGCGAGACCCAGTACTTC. Translating it yields CASSPTGRGGETQYF.